The next 18 T cell receptor beta chains were all read from a single sample in a study of control samples from healthy donors and cancer patients. The assay was immunoSEQ multiplex PCR, and TCRdb's table has in-frame clones only and misses some. The sample lists about 110,000 clones, 88% occurring once. Sequencing was carried out using PBMCs. The receptors come from a woman between 55 and 75 years old with lung cancer.

J is TRBJ1-4 and V is TRBV9; D remains unclear. CDR3 size: 14 residues. In germline, CDR1 is SGDLS, CDR2 YYNGEE. The V and J ends lost 0 bases and 4 bases respectively, with 7 bases between them. The CDR3 loop is CASSVDRFNEKLFF. The CDR3 DNA is TGTGCCAGCAGCGTAGATCGGTTTAATGAAAAACTGTTTTTT.

The CDR3 bases are TGTGCCAGCGTCACAGGCACCACAGATACGCAGTATTTT. Translating gives CASVTGTTDTQYF. The rearrangement joins TRBV2 to TRBJ2-3, with a weak D call TRBD1 (5 bases). This CDR3 has 13 amino acids. V lost 8 bases, J lost 2 bases, and 11 bases lay in between. Germline-derived CDR1 and CDR2 are SNHLY and FYNNEI.

This clone was observed a few times. The chain uses TRBV2 and TRBJ1-1; 8 positions agree with TRBD1. Germline CDR1 is SNHLY and CDR2 is FYNNEI. V lost 1 base and J lost 4; bases outside the gene matches: 8. The CDR3 extends over 16 amino acids. CDR3 residues: CASSEGGQGWGTEAFF. CDR3 in DNA: TGTGCCAGCAGTGAAGGCGGACAGGGCTGGGGCACTGAAGCTTTCTTT.

This clone was detected once. The chain employs TRBV5-4 and TRBJ2-3; D gene ambiguous. Germline CDR1 SGHNT, CDR2 YYREEE (reference sequence). The ends were cut back, 4 bases at V and 6 bases at J, with 12 bases in the middle. The CDR3 runs to 13 residues. CDR3 protein: CASSLEVPDTQYF. The CDR3 bases are TGTGCCAGCAGCCTTGAGGTCCCCGATACGCAGTATTTT.

V gene TRBV7-2 combines with J gene TRBJ1-1, with D possibly matching TRBD1 (6 bases). Germline-derived CDR1 and CDR2 are SGHTA and FQGNSA. Trimming cost V 2 bases and J 6 bases, with 13 bases left between them. The CDR3 contains 14 residues. The CDR3 loop is CASSLTGIRSEAFF. The DNA for the CDR3 is TGTGCCAGCAGCTTAACAGGGATAAGGTCTGAAGCTTTCTTT.

The V gene is TRBV4-2, the J gene TRBJ2-5; 9 bases are shared with TRBD1. The CDR3 is 15 residues long. J lost 7 bases, V lost 1 base, and 7 bases had no gene match. Germline V gives CDR1 LGHNA, CDR2 YNFKEQ. CDR3 nucleotides: TGTGCCAGCAGCCAAGGACAGGGGGAGGCAGTGACCCAGTACTTC. It translates to CASSQGQGEAVTQYF.

The chain has TRBV5-1 and TRBJ1-4; 7 nucleotides match TRBD1. Germline values: CDR1 SGHRS, CDR2 YFSETQ. This CDR3 spans 15 amino acids. The J segment lost 6 bases and the V segment lost 0 bases, leaving 5 bases of the junction unmatched. The CDR3 loop reads CASSLEGGDYEKLFF. The CDR3 coding sequence is TGCGCCAGCAGCTTGGAAGGGGGCGATTATGAAAAACTGTTTTTT.

The chain recombines TRBV28 with TRBJ1-6, with D unresolved. The CDR3 loop spans 14 amino acids. Germline V gene data show CDR1 as MDHEN and CDR2 as SYDVKM. V lost 5 bases, J lost 5 bases, and 10 bases lay in between. CDR3 amino acids: CASSTNSHNSPLHF. The DNA of the CDR3 is TGTGCCAGCAGTACGAACAGTCATAATTCACCCCTCCACTTT.

The chain combines TRBV28 with TRBJ2-7; perhaps TRBD2 as D (5 bases). The CDR3 totals 14 residues. Germline V gives CDR1 MDHEN, CDR2 SYDVKM. V was trimmed by 1 base and J by 1 base, leaving 8 bases between them. CDR3 nucleotides: TGTGCCAGCAGTTTATATGGCGGGTCCTACGAGCAGTACTTC. As protein: CASSLYGGSYEQYF.

The V call is TRBV7-2, the J call TRBJ2-1; 11 bases align to TRBD2. Losses at the gene ends were 5 bases for V and 3 bases for J; bases not matched to a gene: 6. The CDR3 runs 16 residues. Per germline, CDR1 SGHTA and CDR2 FQGNSA. As DNA, the CDR3 is TGTGCCAGCAGCCCATCGACTAGCGGGATCTACAATGAGCAGTTCTTC. Translated, it gives CASSPSTSGIYNEQFF. The entire variable domain, with the rest obtained from reference TRBV7-2 and TRBJ2-1, is as follows: GAGVSQSPSNKVTEKGKDVELRCDPISGHTALYWYRQSLGQGLEFLIYFQGNSAPDKSGLPSDRFSAERTGGSVSTLTIQRTQQEDSAVYLCASSPSTSGIYNEQFFGPGTRLTVL.

This chain connects TRBV12-5 to TRBJ1-5; a possible D gene is TRBD1 (5 bases). V lost 5 bases to trimming and J lost 1 base, with 12 bases between them. This CDR3 has 15 residues. CDR1 is LGHNT, CDR2 FRNRAP, per germline. The CDR3 DNA reads as TGTGCTAGTGGTCCTACGGGGGAGAGCAATCAGCCCCAGCATTTT. Its translation is CASGPTGESNQPQHF.

This chain connects TRBV18 to TRBJ1-1; 11 bases are a match to TRBD1. With 3 bases clipped from V and 4 bases from J, the junction kept 7 bases outside the gene matches. The germline gives CDR1 KGHSH, CDR2 LQKENI. CDR3 length equals 16 residues. The CDR3 nucleotides are TGTGCCAGCTCACCCCAACCTGGACAGGGGGCCACTGAAGCTTTCTTT. It yields the protein CASSPQPGQGATEAFF.

The J gene is TRBJ1-2, the V gene TRBV12-3 or TRBV12-4; D gene uncertain. The ends were cut back, 3 bases at V and 8 bases at J, with 10 bases in the middle. The CDR3 covers 12 residues. CDR3 protein: CASSFAGFGYTF. In DNA form, the CDR3 reads TGTGCCAGCAGTTTCGCGGGGTTCGGCTACACCTTC.

The rearrangement links TRBV28 to TRBJ1-6; 8 bases are shared with TRBD1. CDR1 and CDR2 (germline): MDHEN, SYDVKM. The CDR3 is 13 amino acids. Trimming took 5 bases from V and 10 from J; bases not matched to a gene: 4. CDR3 region: CASSKQGDSPLHF. Here the CDR3 DNA reads TGTGCCAGCAGTAAACAGGGGGACTCACCCCTCCACTTT.

The CDR3 DNA follows: TGTGCCAGCAGGGGTCGGGGGCCTAGCACAGATACGCAGTATTTT. Translated, it gives CASRGRGPSTDTQYF. The chain employs TRBV2 and TRBJ2-3; tentatively, D is TRBD1 or TRBD2 (6 bases each). Germline-derived CDR1 and CDR2 are SNHLY and FYNNEI. The CDR3 is 15 residues long. V was cut by 6 bases and J by 0 bases, with 13 bases left in between. Drawing the rest from reference TRBV2 and TRBJ2-3, the complete variable domain is EPEVTQTPSHQVTQMGQEVILRCVPISNHLYFYWYRQILGQKVEFLVSFYNNEISEKSEIFDDQFSVERPDGSNFTLKIRSTKLEDSAMYFCASRGRGPSTDTQYFGPGTRLTVL.

The chain is built from TRBV7-2 and TRBJ2-2, with 7 nucleotides matching TRBD1. The CDR3 totals 14 residues. V gave up 6 bases and J gave up 6 bases; unmatched junction bases: 7. The germline V gene has CDR1 SGHTA and CDR2 FQGNSA. The CDR3 reads CASRPGQDPGELFF. The CDR3 nucleotides read TGTGCCAGCAGACCCGGACAGGACCCCGGGGAGCTGTTTTTT.

This chain links TRBV3-1 (or the pseudogene TRBV3-2) with TRBJ1-5, with a tentative D call TRBD1 (5 bases). V lost 2 bases and J 9 bases, leaving 17 bases between the germline ends. This CDR3 has 15 amino acids. In germline, CDR1 is LGHDT, CDR2 YNNKEL (reference sequence). In DNA form, the CDR3 reads TGTGCCAGCAGCCAATATCCTGGGGCAATCACGCCCCAGCATTTT. It yields the protein CASSQYPGAITPQHF.

This clone appeared once. J is TRBJ1-6 and V is TRBV2; D is unresolved. From germline, CDR1 is SNHLY and CDR2 FYNNEI. Trimming removed 3 bases from V and 7 bases from J, with 13 bases in between. CDR3 length: 15 amino acids. The CDR3 here is CASSESSTRNSPLHF. In DNA form, the CDR3 reads TGTGCCAGCAGTGAGTCAAGCACGAGGAATTCACCCCTCCACTTT.